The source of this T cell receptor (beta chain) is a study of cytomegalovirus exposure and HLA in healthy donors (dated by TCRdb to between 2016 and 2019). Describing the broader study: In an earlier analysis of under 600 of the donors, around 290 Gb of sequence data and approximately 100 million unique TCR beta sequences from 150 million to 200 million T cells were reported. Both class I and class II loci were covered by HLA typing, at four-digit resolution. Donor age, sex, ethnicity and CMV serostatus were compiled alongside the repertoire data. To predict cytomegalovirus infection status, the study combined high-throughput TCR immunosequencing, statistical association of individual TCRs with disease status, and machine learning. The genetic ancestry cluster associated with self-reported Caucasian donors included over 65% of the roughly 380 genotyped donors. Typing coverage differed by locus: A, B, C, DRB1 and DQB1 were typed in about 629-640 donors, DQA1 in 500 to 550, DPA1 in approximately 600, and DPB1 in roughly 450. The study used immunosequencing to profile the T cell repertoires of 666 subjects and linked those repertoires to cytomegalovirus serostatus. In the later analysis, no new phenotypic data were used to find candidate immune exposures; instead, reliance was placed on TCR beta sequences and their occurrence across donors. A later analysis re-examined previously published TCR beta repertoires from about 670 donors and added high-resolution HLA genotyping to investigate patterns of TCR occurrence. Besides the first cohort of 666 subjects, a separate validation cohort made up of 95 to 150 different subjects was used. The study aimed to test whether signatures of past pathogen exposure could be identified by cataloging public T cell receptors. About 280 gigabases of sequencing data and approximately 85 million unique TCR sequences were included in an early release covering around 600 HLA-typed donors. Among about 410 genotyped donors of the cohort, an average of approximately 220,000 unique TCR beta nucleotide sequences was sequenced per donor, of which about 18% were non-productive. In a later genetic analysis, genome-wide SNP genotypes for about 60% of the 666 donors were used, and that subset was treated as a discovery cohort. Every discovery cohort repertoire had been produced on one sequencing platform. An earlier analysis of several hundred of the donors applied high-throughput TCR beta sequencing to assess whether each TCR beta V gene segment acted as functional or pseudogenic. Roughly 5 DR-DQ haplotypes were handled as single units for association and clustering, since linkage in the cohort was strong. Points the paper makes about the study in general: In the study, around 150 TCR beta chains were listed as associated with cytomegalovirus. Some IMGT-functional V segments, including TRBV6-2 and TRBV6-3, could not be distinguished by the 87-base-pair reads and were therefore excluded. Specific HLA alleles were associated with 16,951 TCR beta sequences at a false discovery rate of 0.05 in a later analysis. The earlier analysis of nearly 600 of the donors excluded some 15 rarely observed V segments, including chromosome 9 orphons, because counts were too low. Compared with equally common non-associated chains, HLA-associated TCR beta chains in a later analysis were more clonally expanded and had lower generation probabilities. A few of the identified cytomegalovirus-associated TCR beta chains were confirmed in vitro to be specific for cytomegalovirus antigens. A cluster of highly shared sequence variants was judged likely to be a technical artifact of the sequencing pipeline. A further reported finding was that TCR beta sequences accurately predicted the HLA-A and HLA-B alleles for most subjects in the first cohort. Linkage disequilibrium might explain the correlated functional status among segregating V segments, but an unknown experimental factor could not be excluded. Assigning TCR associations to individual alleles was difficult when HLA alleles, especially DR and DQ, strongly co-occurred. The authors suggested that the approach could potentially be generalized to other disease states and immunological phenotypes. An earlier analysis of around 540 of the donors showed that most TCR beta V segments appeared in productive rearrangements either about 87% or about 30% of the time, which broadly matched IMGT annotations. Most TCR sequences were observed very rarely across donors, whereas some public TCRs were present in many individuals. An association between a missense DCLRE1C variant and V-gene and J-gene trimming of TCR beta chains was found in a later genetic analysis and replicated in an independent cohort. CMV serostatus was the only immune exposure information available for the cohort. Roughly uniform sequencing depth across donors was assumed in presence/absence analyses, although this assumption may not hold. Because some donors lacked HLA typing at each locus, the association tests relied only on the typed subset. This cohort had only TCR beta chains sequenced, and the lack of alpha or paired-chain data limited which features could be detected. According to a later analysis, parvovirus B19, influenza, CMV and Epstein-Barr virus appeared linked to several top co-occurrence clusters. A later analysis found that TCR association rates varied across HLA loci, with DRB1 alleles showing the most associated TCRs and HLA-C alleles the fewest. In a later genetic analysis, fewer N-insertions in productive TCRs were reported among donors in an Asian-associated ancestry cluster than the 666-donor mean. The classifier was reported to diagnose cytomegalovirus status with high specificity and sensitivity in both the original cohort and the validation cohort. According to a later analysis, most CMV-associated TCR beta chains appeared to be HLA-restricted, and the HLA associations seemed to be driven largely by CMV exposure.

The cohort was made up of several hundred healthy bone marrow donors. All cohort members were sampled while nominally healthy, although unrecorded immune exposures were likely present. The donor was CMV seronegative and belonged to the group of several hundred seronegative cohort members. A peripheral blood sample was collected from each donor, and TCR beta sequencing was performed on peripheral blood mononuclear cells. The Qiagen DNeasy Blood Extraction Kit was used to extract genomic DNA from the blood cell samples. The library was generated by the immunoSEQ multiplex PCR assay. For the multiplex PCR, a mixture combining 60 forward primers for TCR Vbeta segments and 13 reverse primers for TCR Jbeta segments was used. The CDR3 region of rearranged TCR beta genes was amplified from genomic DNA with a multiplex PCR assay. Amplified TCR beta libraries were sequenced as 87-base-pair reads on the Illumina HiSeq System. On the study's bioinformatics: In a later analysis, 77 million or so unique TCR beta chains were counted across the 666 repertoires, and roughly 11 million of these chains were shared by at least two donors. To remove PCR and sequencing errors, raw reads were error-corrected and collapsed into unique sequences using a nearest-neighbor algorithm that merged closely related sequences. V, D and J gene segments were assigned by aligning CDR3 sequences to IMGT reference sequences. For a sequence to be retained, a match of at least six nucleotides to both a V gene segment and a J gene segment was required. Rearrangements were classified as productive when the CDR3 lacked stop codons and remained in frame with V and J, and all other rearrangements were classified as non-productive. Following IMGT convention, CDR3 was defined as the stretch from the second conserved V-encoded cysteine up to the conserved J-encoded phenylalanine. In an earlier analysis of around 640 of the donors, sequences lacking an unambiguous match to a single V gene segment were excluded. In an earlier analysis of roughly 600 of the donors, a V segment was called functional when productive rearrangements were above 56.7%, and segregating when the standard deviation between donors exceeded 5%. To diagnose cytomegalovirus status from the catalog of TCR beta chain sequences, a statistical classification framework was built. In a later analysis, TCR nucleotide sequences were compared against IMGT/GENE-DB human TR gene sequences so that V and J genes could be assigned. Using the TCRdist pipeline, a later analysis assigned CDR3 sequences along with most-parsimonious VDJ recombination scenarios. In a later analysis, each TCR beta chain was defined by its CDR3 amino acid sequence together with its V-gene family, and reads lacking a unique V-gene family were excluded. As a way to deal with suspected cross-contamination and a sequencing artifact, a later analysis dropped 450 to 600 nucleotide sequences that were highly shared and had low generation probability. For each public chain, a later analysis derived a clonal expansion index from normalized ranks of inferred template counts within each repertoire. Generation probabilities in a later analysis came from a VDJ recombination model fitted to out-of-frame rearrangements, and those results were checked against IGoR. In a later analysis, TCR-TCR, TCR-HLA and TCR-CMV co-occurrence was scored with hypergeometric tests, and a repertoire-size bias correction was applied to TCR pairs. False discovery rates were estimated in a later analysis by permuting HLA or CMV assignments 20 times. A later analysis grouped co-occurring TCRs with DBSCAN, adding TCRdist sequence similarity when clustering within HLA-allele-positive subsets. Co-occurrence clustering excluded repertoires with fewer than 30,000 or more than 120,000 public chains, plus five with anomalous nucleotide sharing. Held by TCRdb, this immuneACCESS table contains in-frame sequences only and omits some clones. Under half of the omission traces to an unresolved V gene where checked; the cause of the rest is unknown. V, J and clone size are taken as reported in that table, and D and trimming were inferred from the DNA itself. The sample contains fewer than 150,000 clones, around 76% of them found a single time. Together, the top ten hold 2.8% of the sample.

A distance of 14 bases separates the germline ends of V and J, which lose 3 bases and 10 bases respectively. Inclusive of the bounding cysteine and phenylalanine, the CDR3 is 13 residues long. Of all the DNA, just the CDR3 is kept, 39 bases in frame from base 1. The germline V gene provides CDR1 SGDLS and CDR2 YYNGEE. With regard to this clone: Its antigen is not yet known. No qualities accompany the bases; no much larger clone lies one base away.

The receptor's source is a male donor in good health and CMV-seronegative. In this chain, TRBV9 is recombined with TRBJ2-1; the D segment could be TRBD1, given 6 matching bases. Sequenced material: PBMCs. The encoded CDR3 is CASSDRVAGEQFF. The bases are TGTGCCAGCAGCGACAGGGTGGCAGGCGAGCAGTTCTTC.